Listed below are T cell receptor beta chains from one sample, sequenced in a study of Graves' ophthalmopathy and Graves' hyperthyroidism. TCRdb used MiXCR to reprocess the multiplex PCR reads, holding one entry per CDR3 protein. The sample records about 390,000 distinct CDR3 sequences, about 18% being singletons. Sequencing was done on a sample of peripheral blood. Receptor source: an adult woman with stable Graves' hyperthyroidism. The conserved cysteine and the conserved F or W are not part of the CDR3 here.

V gene: TRBV7-6
CDR3 protein: ASSLGLADLSEQY

V gene: TRBV5-1
CDR3 protein: ASSLGGGQANYGYT

V gene: TRBV3-1
CDR3 protein: ASSPVGFPSRGNTIY

V gene: TRBV19
CDR3 protein: ASSMGTSGYYEQY

V gene: TRBV4-1
CDR3 protein: ASSQARQNFNYGYT

V gene: TRBV20-1
CDR3 protein: SAREGQAARGGYT

V gene: TRBV19
CDR3 protein: ASSIRATDTEAF

V gene: TRBV28
CDR3 protein: ASSLWVGGAETQY

V gene: TRBV29-1
CDR3 protein: SIVVLGANGYGYT

V gene: TRBV19
CDR3 protein: ASSRGGASNEQF

V gene: TRBV6-1
CDR3 protein: ASRPPGNGELF

V gene: TRBV5-1
CDR3 protein: ASSLVAGGSPGANVLT

V gene: TRBV28
CDR3 protein: ASSFTPGPGYTEAF

V gene: TRBV7-8
CDR3 protein: ASSLQDRGHNQPQH

V gene: TRBV28
CDR3 protein: ASSLYPLVGQGYT

V gene: TRBV27
CDR3 protein: ASSLSIGGVSYEQY

V gene: TRBV7-9
CDR3 protein: ASSSYLTDGEGYT

V gene: TRBV12-5
CDR3 protein: ASGLDWGYGNQPQH

V gene: TRBV4-3
CDR3 protein: ASSQDDHQPQH

V gene: TRBV6-1
CDR3 protein: AVRDREAEGYT

V gene: TRBV20-1
CDR3 protein: SASRNQETQY

V gene: TRBV25-1
CDR3 protein: ASSDEGIRETQY

V gene: TRBV5-1
CDR3 protein: ASSPEDRDFSYEQY

V gene: TRBV11-2
CDR3 protein: ASSPLGVAGTYEQY

V gene: TRBV12-3/TRBV12-4
CDR3 protein: ASSYSGTGREQY

V gene: TRBV6-2/TRBV6-3
CDR3 protein: ASSYLSGNQPQH

V gene: TRBV28
CDR3 protein: ASSFRGFNQPQH

V gene: TRBV29-1
CDR3 protein: SADRFPSNIQY

V gene: TRBV7-8
CDR3 protein: ASSLGTGGSYGYT

V gene: TRBV2
CDR3 protein: ASSDGPGTAVYEQY

V gene: TRBV27
CDR3 protein: ASSFLEQGARGANVLT

V gene: TRBV20-1
CDR3 protein: SARDWGEKKTEAF

V gene: TRBV20-1
CDR3 protein: SATGGQGTYEQY

V gene: TRBV6-1
CDR3 protein: ASSDYSNQPQH

V gene: TRBV20-1
CDR3 protein: SAKASSYEQY

V gene: TRBV7-9
CDR3 protein: ASSLLVGLQETQY

V gene: TRBV28
CDR3 protein: ASSLHRTGGTEAF

V gene: TRBV5-1
CDR3 protein: ASSASRRVGNTEAF

V gene: TRBV4-3
CDR3 protein: ASSQDPTAGANVLT